Here is one T cell receptor beta chain with its context. This sample stems from a study of OX40 agonist ivuxolimab in advanced cancers. Study-wide background: The group had a mean age of around 60 years, ranged from roughly 23 to 90, and was 75% to 85% male.

On cycle 4 day 1 and cycle 7 day 1, as well as at baseline, blood was sampled. The method was immunoSEQ multiplex PCR; TCRdb's version includes in-frame clones alone and lacks a portion of them. The data show tens of thousands of clones, 80% to 90% seen once. Trimming took 6 bases from V and 0 from J, leaving 11 bases between them. The germline gives CDR1 MNHEY, CDR2 SVGAGI. CDR3 length equals 14 residues. J is TRBJ1-1 and V is TRBV6-5; D is perhaps TRBD1 (5 bases). This sample comprised CD4+ or CD8+ T cells sorted from blood, obtained in a trial of the OX40 agonist ivuxolimab. This TCR was sampled from an adult with an advanced solid tumor such as melanoma, head and neck, liver or kidney cancer. In DNA, the CDR3 is TGTGCCAGCAGCTGGGGGGACCTGAACACTGAAGCTTTCTTT. It yields the protein CASSWGDLNTEAFF.